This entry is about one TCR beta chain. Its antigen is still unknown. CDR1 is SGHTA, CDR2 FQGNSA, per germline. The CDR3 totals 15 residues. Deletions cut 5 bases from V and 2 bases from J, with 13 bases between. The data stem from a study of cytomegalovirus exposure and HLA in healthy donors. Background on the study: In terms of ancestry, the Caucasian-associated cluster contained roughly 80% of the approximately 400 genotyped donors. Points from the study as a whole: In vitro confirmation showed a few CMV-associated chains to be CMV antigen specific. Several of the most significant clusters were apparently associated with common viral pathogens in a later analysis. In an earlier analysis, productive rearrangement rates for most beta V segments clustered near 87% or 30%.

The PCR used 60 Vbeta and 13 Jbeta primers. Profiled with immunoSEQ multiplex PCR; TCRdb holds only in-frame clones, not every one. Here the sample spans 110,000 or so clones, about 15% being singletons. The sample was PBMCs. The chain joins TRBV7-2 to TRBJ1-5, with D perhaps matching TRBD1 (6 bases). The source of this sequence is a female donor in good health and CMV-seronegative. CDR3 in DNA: TGTGCCAGCAGCCCGGGACACTTGGGCAATCAGCCCCAGCATTTT. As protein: CASSPGHLGNQPQHF.